Shown below are 3 T cell receptor beta chains from a single sample sequenced in a study of T cells in Graves' hyperthyroidism and ophthalmopathy. Amplification yielded TCR beta CDR3 regions, with RNA transcripts as the source. TCR CDR3 regions were first amplified by RT-PCR with HTBI primers. TCRdb recomputed calls from the multiplex PCR reads with MiXCR, one row per CDR3 protein. Among about 560,000 distinct CDR3 sequences listed, roughly 17% were seen once. Sample: blood. All receptors come from a woman in her late teens or twenties with Graves' hyperthyroidism.

This chain uses TRBV3-1 with TRBJ2-3, with D tentatively TRBD2 (7 bases). Germline CDR1 LGHDT, CDR2 YNNKEL (reference sequence). The CDR3 loop spans 19 amino acids. Trimming pared 0 bases from V and 0 bases from J, leaving 19 bases between. CDR3 sequence reads: CASSQDRGRRGTSTDTQYF. The CDR3 region has the DNA TGTGCCAGCAGCCAAGATAGGGGTCGGCGGGGGACAAGCACAGATACGCAGTATTTT.

The chain combines TRBV7-3 with TRBJ2-7, with 8 bases that match TRBD1. Germline loops: CDR1 SGHTA, CDR2 FQGTGA. The V gene end was trimmed by 5 bases and the J gene end by 4 bases; junction bases not matched to a gene: 10. The CDR3 extends over 15 amino acids. The CDR3 DNA follows: TGTGCCAGCAGCGTCGCCGGGACAGGCCTGTACGAGCAGTACTTC. Its translation is CASSVAGTGLYEQYF.

This clonotype occurred many times. The V gene is TRBV28, the J gene TRBJ1-1, with TRBD1 identical over 8 bases. The germline CDR1 and CDR2 sequences are MDHEN and SYDVKM. V lost 7 bases and J lost 0; bases outside the gene matches: 13. CDR3 length equals 17 residues. As DNA, the CDR3 is TGTGCCAGCACCTCCCCAGGACAGGGTCCCATGAACACTGAAGCTTTCTTT. Protein sequence: CASTSPGQGPMNTEAFF.